The T cell receptor (beta chain) under discussion was sequenced for a study of beta chain features in type 1 diabetes. The CDR3 contains 16 residues. V trimming: 4 bases; J trimming: 7 bases; junction bases outside the gene matches: 10. Per germline, CDR1 SGHTA and CDR2 FQGNSA. The sequenced template was cDNA made from the entire isolated RNA. The data were produced by immunoSEQ multiplex PCR, yet TCRdb's version contains in-frame clones alone and is incomplete. The sample contains 120,000 to 150,000 clones, about 10% of which appear only once. What was sequenced was naive CD4+ T cells from blood. The receptor was isolated from a man between 18 and 35 years old in good health. The rearrangement joins TRBV7-2 to TRBJ2-3; 11 bases align to TRBD1. The chain's CDR3 is CASSSPRDRGENTQYF. The CDR3 DNA is TGTGCCAGCAGCTCCCCCCGGGACAGGGGGGAGAATACGCAGTATTTT.